The next 14 T cell receptor beta chains were all read from a single sample in a study of blood T cell repertoires in COVID-19. Libraries were prepared by immunoSEQ multiplex PCR; TCRdb keeps only in-frame clonotypes and omits some of them. This table has about 210,000 clones, almost 90% appearing once. The source material was peripheral blood. The receptors shown here come from a man between 18 and 29 years old with active or convalescent COVID-19.

The V call is TRBV6-5, the J call TRBJ2-7; the D is unclear. Germline V lookup: CDR1 MNHEY, CDR2 SVGAGI. The CDR3 totals 13 residues. The germline V and J ends were trimmed by 7 bases and 4 bases, with 14 bases remaining between them. CDR3 sequence reads: CASTLGVWYEQYF. The CDR3 DNA is TGTGCCAGCACTCTTGGAGTTTGGTACGAGCAGTACTTC.

The rearrangement uses TRBV28 and TRBJ1-1; D gene ambiguous. Germline assignment: CDR1 MDHEN and CDR2 SYDVKM. Between the trimmed V and J ends, which lost 7 bases and 0 bases, there was a span of 12 bases. CDR3 length equals 14 residues. CDR3 DNA: TGTGCCAGCACCCTAGGCCCTTTGAACACTGAAGCTTTCTTT. This encodes CASTLGPLNTEAFF.

This sequence joins TRBV4-2 and TRBJ2-1; no reliable D call. V dropped 1 base and J dropped 7 bases, with 5 bases sitting between them. The CDR3 has 12 amino acids. CDR1 LGHNA and CDR2 YNFKEQ come from the germline V gene. The CDR3 sequence is CASSQGQNEQFF. The CDR3 nucleotides are TGTGCCAGCAGCCAAGGCCAGAATGAGCAGTTCTTC.

The CDR3 loop is CASHQGNQETQYF. The DNA for the CDR3 is TGTGCCAGCCACCAGGGGAACCAAGAGACCCAGTACTTC. This chain links TRBV3-1 (or the pseudogene TRBV3-2) with TRBJ2-5; maybe TRBD1 (6 bases). CDR3 length: 13 residues. Trimming removed 8 bases from V and 0 bases from J, with 10 bases in between. The germline V gene has CDR1 LGHDT and CDR2 YNNKEL (reference sequence).

The chain's CDR3 is CASSLGQGTEAFF. The CDR3 DNA sequence: TGTGCCAGCAGCTTGGGACAGGGCACTGAAGCTTTCTTT. The V call is TRBV11-2, the J call TRBJ1-1; TRBD1 matches 9 bases. In germline, CDR1 is SGHAT, CDR2 FQNNGV. V dropped 3 bases and J dropped 4; count of bases not matched to a gene: 0. The length of the CDR3 is 13 residues.

V gene TRBV19 combines with J gene TRBJ1-5; 8 bases match TRBD1. The CDR3 has 15 residues. The germline CDR1 and CDR2 sequences are LNHDA and SQIVND (reference sequence). After removal of 3 bases from V and 4 bases from J, the junction contained 5 bases not matched to a gene. CDR3 loop: CASSILYRGNQPQHF. DNA for the CDR3: TGTGCCAGTAGTATCCTCTACAGGGGGAATCAGCCCCAGCATTTT.

The rearrangement joins TRBV15 to TRBJ1-6; D is ambiguous. The CDR3 spans 16 residues. Germline V gene lookup returns CDR1 LNHNV and CDR2 YYDKDF (reference sequence). V was pared by 2 bases and J by 5 bases, with 13 bases between. The CDR3 spells CATSRRPGSDNSPLHF. In DNA form, the CDR3 reads TGTGCCACCAGCAGACGACCGGGGTCGGATAATTCACCCCTCCACTTT.

The rearrangement joins TRBV29-1 to TRBJ2-7, with a possible D match to TRBD2 (5 bases). Trimming removed 6 bases from V and 5 bases from J, with 11 bases in between. The germline gives CDR1 SQVTM, CDR2 ANQGSEA. The CDR3 runs to 11 residues. CDR3 loop: CSVGLFDEQYF. DNA for the CDR3: TGCAGCGTCGGACTCTTTGACGAGCAGTACTTC.

V gene TRBV7-9 combines with J gene TRBJ2-7; weak D call: TRBD2 (5 bases). With 5 bases removed from V and 0 bases from J, the gap between germline ends came to 14 bases. Germline V lookup: CDR1 SEHNR, CDR2 FQNEAQ (reference sequence). CDR3 length: 15 residues. CDR3 residues: CASSPGSGYSYEQYF. The CDR3 DNA reads as TGTGCCAGCAGCCCTGGCTCGGGGTACTCCTACGAGCAGTACTTC.

The rearrangement joins TRBV7-7 to TRBJ1-6; D is perhaps TRBD1 (5 bases). This CDR3 is 13 amino acids long. Trimming shortened V by 5 bases and J by 7 bases, and 9 bases separated the two germline ends. Germline loops: CDR1 SSHAT, CDR2 FNYEAQ (reference sequence). CDR3 in DNA: TGTGCCAGCAGCGACAGCCAAAATTCACCCCTCCACTTT. Its protein is CASSDSQNSPLHF.

The V call is TRBV28, the J call TRBJ2-7; 8 nucleotides match TRBD1. CDR1 is MDHEN, CDR2 SYDVKM, per germline. The CDR3 has 15 amino acids. Trimming cost V 5 bases and J 1 base; bases outside gene matches: 7. The chain's CDR3 is CASSITGTGSYEQYF. In DNA form, the CDR3 reads TGTGCCAGCAGTATAACCGGGACAGGTTCCTACGAGCAGTACTTC.

This clone was detected only once. The V gene is TRBV16, the J gene TRBJ1-1; D remains ambiguous. CDR3 length: 15 amino acids. The V end lost 4 bases, the J end lost 3 bases, and 15 bases lay between the germline ends. Germline CDR1 KGHSY, CDR2 FQNENV. Here the CDR3 DNA reads TGTGCCAGCAGCCGACCCGGGAGAGGACACACTGAAGCTTTCTTT. Protein product: CASSRPGRGHTEAFF.

This chain connects TRBV27 to TRBJ1-1; D uncertain. Trimming took 5 bases from V and 7 from J, leaving 14 bases between them. This CDR3 is 13 amino acids long. Per the germline V gene, CDR1 is MNHEY and CDR2 is SMNVEV (reference sequence). The DNA of the CDR3 is TGTGCCAGCAGTCTAGGACGTCGGGGTGAAGCTTTCTTT. Encoded protein: CASSLGRRGEAFF.

The CDR3, as DNA: TGTGCCAGCAGTTCAGGACAGGGCGCGCCCCTAAGTCAGCCCCAGCATTTT. Translating gives CASSSGQGAPLSQPQHF. V and J are TRBV28 and TRBJ1-5; 8 bases align to TRBD1. CDR3 length: 17 amino acids. Unmatched junction bases numbered 14, after V lost 4 bases and J lost 6 bases. The germline V gene has CDR1 MDHEN and CDR2 SYDVKM. The variable domain in full, completed from reference TRBV28 and TRBJ1-5, reads DVKVTQSSRYLVKRTGEKVFLECVQDMDHENMFWYRQDPGLGLRLIYFSYDVKMKEKGDIPEGYSVSREKKERFSLILESASTNQTSMYLCASSSGQGAPLSQPQHFGDGTRLSIL.